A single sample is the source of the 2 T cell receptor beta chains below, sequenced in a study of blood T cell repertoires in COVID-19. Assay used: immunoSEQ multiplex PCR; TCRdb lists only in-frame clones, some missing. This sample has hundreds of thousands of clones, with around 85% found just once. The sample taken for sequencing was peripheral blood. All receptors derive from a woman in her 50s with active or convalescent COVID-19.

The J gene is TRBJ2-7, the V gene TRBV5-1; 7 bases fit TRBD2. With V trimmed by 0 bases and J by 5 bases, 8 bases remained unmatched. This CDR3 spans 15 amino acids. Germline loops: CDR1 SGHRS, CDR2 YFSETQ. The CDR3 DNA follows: TGCGCCAGCAGCTTGGAGCGAGGGACTAATGACGAGCAGTACTTC. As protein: CASSLERGTNDEQYF.

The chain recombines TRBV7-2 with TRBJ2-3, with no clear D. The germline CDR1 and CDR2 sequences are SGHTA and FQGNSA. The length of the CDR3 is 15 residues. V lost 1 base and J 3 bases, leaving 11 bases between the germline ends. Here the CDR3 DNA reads TGTGCCAGCAGCTTAGAGAGTGTCAGGACAGATACGCAGTATTTT. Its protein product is CASSLESVRTDTQYF.